The 5 T cell receptor beta chains presented below share a single source sample, sequenced in a study of T cell responses to AZD1222 COVID-19 vaccine. The data were produced by immunoSEQ multiplex PCR, yet TCRdb's version contains in-frame clones alone and is incomplete. The table records about 99,000 clones, 87% of them present only once. Sequenced material: peripheral blood, taken on day 0 of AZD1222 vaccination. The origin of the receptors is an adult in good health.

The gene calls are TRBV6-1 and TRBJ1-3; the D is unclear. The CDR3 length is 15 residues. The V gene's germline CDR1 is MNHNS and CDR2 SASEGT. V was cut by 1 base and J by 0 bases, with 7 bases left in between. The chain's CDR3 is CASSEGRSSGNTIYF. CDR3 DNA sequence: TGTGCCAGCAGTGAAGGGCGGAGCTCTGGAAACACCATATATTTT.

Remarks on this clone: Mismatch with germline at one junction end may stem from a read error. The chain uses TRBV5-1 and TRBJ1-4, with D possibly being TRBD1 (6 bases). The CDR3 contains 15 residues. The germline V gene encodes CDR1 SGHRS and CDR2 YFSETQ. The DNA of the CDR3 is TGTGCCAGCAGCTGGACGGGGGCCGGAGAGGAAAAACTGTTTTTT. Its translation: CASSWTGAGEEKLFF.

The chain links TRBV5-6 to TRBJ2-5; TRBD1 aligns across 12 bases. Germline CDR1 and CDR2: SGHDT and YYEEEE. V lost 4 bases and J lost 10; bases outside the gene matches: 11. The length of the CDR3 is 15 residues. CDR3 sequence reads: CASSGEGTGGDFQYF. The CDR3 DNA is TGTGCCAGCAGCGGAGAAGGGACAGGGGGCGATTTCCAGTACTTC.

The chain links TRBV19 to TRBJ1-6, with D tentatively TRBD1 (5 bases). V was cut by 6 bases and J by 7 bases, with 13 bases left in between. The CDR3 covers 14 residues. Per germline, CDR1 LNHDA and CDR2 SQIVND (reference sequence). The CDR3 spells CASRTESLNSPLHF. As DNA, the CDR3 is TGTGCCAGTAGGACAGAAAGTTTAAATTCACCCCTCCACTTT.

This clone was detected once. The chain employs TRBV5-4 and TRBJ2-2; 9 bases line up with TRBD1. The germline gives CDR1 SGHNT, CDR2 YYREEE (reference sequence). The J segment lost 7 bases and the V segment lost 4 bases, leaving 8 bases of the junction unmatched. The CDR3 extends over 15 amino acids. As DNA, the CDR3 is TGTGCCAGCAGCCCGGGACAGGGTGGGTTCGGGGAGCTGTTTTTT. It translates to CASSPGQGGFGELFF.